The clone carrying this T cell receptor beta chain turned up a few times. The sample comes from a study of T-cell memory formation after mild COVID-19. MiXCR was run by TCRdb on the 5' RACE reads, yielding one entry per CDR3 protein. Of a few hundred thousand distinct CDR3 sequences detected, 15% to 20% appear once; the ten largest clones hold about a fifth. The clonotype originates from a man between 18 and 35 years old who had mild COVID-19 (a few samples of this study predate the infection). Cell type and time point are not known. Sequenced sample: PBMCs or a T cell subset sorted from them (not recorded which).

This chain's CDR3 is CASSRIDRADTQYF. The CDR3 bases are TGCGCCAGCAGCCGCATTGACAGGGCGGACACCCAGTACTTC. The chain has TRBV4-3 and TRBJ2-5; TRBD1 matches 7 bases. The germline gives CDR1 LGHNA, CDR2 YSLEER. V lost 4 bases to trimming and J lost 8 bases; unmatched junction nucleotides: 10. This CDR3 contains 14 residues.